The rows below give T cell receptor beta chains drawn from one sample of a study of regulatory T cells in long-lasting Graves disease. TCRdb re-derived calls from the multiplex PCR reads in MiXCR, one entry per CDR3 protein. The sample consists of about 450,000 distinct CDR3 sequences, less than 15% of them appearing once. The data were also submitted as part of a second study, on T cells in Graves' hyperthyroidism and ophthalmopathy.

The specimen comprised peripheral blood mononuclear cells (PBMCs), sampled at new diagnosis, from a patient treated with antithyroid drugs. These receptors originate from a woman in her 50s with Graves disease. Each CDR3 is given with its conserved first and last residue. The order of the fields is clone size, V gene, D gene, J gene, CDR3 protein, CDR3 DNA. D genes are given only for firm matches. Only some rows state a clone size, as once, few, many or a class for expanded clones.

>many|TRBV2|-|TRBJ2-1
CASSDRRQSSYNEQFF
TGTGCCAGCAGTGATCGGCGGCAGAGCTCCTACAATGAGCAGTTCTTC
>many|TRBV28|TRBD1|TRBJ2-3
CASSSDRSHGTDTQYF
TGTGCCAGCAGTTCGGACAGGTCCCACGGCACAGATACGCAGTATTTT
>few|TRBV19|TRBD1|TRBJ2-7
CASSMRQGSSYEQYF
TGTGCCAGTAGTATGCGACAGGGAAGCTCCTACGAGCAGTACTTC
>many|TRBV6-5|-|TRBJ2-5
CASSYSIVQETQYF
TGTGCCAGCAGTTACTCGATCGTTCAAGAGACCCAGTACTTC
>many|TRBV12-5|-|TRBJ2-1
CASGFYYNEQFF
TGTGCTAGTGGTTTCTATTACAATGAGCAGTTCTTC
>many|TRBV11-2|TRBD2|TRBJ2-1
CASSLDAGGNEQFF
TGTGCCAGCAGCTTAGATGCGGGAGGGAATGAGCAGTTCTTC
>few|TRBV6-2/TRBV6-3|-|TRBJ1-2
CASSYSDSGNYGYTF
TGTGCCAGCAGTTACTCGGACAGCGGTAACTATGGCTACACCTTC
>few|TRBV6-1|-|TRBJ2-1
CASSDYGGLNEQFF
TGTGCCAGCAGTGATTATGGGGGATTGAATGAGCAGTTCTTC
>many|TRBV12-3/TRBV12-4|TRBD1|TRBJ1-1
CASSSQGVNTEAFF
TGTGCCAGCAGTTCTCAGGGGGTGAACACTGAAGCTTTCTTT
>many|TRBV27|TRBD1|TRBJ1-1
CASTQGWDTEAFF
TGTGCCAGCACACAGGGGTGGGACACTGAAGCTTTCTTT
>many|TRBV2|-|TRBJ2-7
CASPSEAKTDPLYEQYF
TGTGCCAGCCCCTCCGAAGCGAAGACAGACCCACTCTACGAGCAGTACTTC
>many|TRBV6-1|-|TRBJ1-3
CASRSQGLSGGNTIYF
TGTGCCAGCAGAAGCCAGGGTTTGAGCGGGGGAAACACCATATATTTT
>-|TRBV24-1|TRBD2|TRBJ2-3
CATSDPGLAGGPSFQWDTQYF
TGTGCCACCAGTGATCCAGGACTAGCGGGAGGGCCCTCGTTTCAGTGGGATACGCAGTATTTT
>-|TRBV19|-|TRBJ1-2
CASSTEIQGYHGYTF
TGTGCCAGTAGTACCGAAATACAGGGTTACCATGGCTACACCTTC
>many|TRBV20-1|-|TRBJ1-1
CSARDDERALLEAFF
TGCAGTGCTAGAGATGATGAACGGGCTCTTTTAGAAGCTTTCTTT
>many|TRBV28|TRBD1|TRBJ1-5
CASSFQGAIFVNQPQHF
TGTGCCAGCAGTTTCCAGGGGGCGATTTTTGTAAATCAGCCCCAGCATTTT
>many|TRBV29-1|TRBD1|TRBJ2-7
CSARTGGSYEQYF
TGCAGCGCCAGGACAGGGGGTTCCTACGAGCAGTACTTC
>-|TRBV28|TRBD2|TRBJ2-7
CASSPDRREASYEQYF
TGTGCCAGCAGTCCCGATAGGCGGGAGGCCTCCTACGAGCAGTACTTC
>-|TRBV9|TRBD1|TRBJ2-7
CASSANRDRGDSYEQYF
TGTGCCAGCAGCGCTAACAGGGACAGGGGGGACTCCTACGAGCAGTACTTC
>many|TRBV2|-|TRBJ2-1
CASSDGDFPYNEQFF
TGTGCCAGCAGTGACGGGGACTTCCCCTACAATGAGCAGTTCTTC
>many|TRBV5-8|-|TRBJ1-2
CASSLRGVRTGYTF
TGTGCCAGCAGCTTGAGGGGGGTGAGGACAGGCTACACCTTC
>few|TRBV19|TRBD1|TRBJ2-1
CASSIGGGTGGHNEQFF
TGTGCCAGTAGTATAGGGGGTGGGACAGGGGGGCACAATGAGCAGTTCTTC
>-|TRBV29-1|TRBD1|TRBJ1-5
CSAMTGGPNQPQHF
TGCAGCGCCATGACAGGGGGCCCCAATCAGCCCCAGCATTTT
>-|TRBV6-9|-|TRBJ2-7
CASSYAPYEQYF
TGTGCCAGCAGTTACGCCCCCTACGAGCAGTACTTC
>many|TRBV30|TRBD1|TRBJ1-2
CAWSHGTGDGYTF
TGTGCCTGGAGTCACGGGACAGGGGATGGCTACACCTTC
>few|TRBV18|TRBD1|TRBJ1-2
CASSPGQDSYGYTF
TGTGCCAGCTCACCGGGACAGGACTCCTATGGCTACACCTTC
>-|TRBV5-1|TRBD2|TRBJ2-5
CASSRDTSGKTQETQYF
TGCGCCAGCAGCCGAGACACTAGCGGGAAAACGCAAGAGACCCAGTACTTC
>many|TRBV7-3|-|TRBJ2-3
CASSLTGSPSTDTQYF
TGTGCCAGCAGCTTAACCGGTTCCCCTAGCACAGATACGCAGTATTTT
>-|TRBV10-3|-|TRBJ2-2
CAISDGKLGGTGELFF
TGTGCCATCAGTGACGGAAAATTAGGAGGAACCGGGGAGCTGTTTTTT
>-|TRBV2|-|TRBJ2-7
CASSGQSYEQYF
TGTGCCAGCAGCGGACAATCCTACGAGCAGTACTTC
>-|TRBV7-6|-|TRBJ2-7
CASSPEGTTYEQYF
TGTGCCAGCAGCCCAGAAGGGACAACCTACGAGCAGTACTTC
>few|TRBV6-1|TRBD2|TRBJ2-1
CASSLTGQAGESNEQFF
TGTGCCAGCAGTCTTACGGGTCAAGCGGGAGAATCGAATGAGCAGTTCTTC
>many|TRBV6-2/TRBV6-3|-|TRBJ2-7
CASSEQGGTYEQYF
TGTGCCAGCAGTGAACAGGGGGGGACCTACGAGCAGTACTTC
>few|TRBV7-8|-|TRBJ1-2
CASSLAAGRNYGYTF
TGTGCCAGCAGCTTAGCGGCAGGGAGAAACTATGGCTACACCTTC
>-|TRBV3-1|-|TRBJ1-4
CASSQSAGTVNEKLFF
TGTGCCAGCAGCCAATCCGCCGGGACGGTTAATGAAAAACTGTTTTTT
>few|TRBV28|-|TRBJ1-2
CASSSPQGSGYTF
TGTGCCAGCAGTTCCCCCCAGGGGTCTGGCTACACCTTC
>many|TRBV20-1|-|TRBJ1-1
CSARDLGGMTEAFF
TGCAGTGCTAGAGACCTAGGAGGTATGACTGAAGCTTTCTTT
>few|TRBV7-9|TRBD2|TRBJ2-1
CASSQLAGGPNEQFF
TGTGCCAGCAGCCAGCTAGCGGGAGGGCCCAATGAGCAGTTCTTC
>few|TRBV5-1|TRBD1|TRBJ2-2
CASSLRGTAAGELFF
TGCGCCAGCAGCTTGAGGGGGACAGCCGCCGGGGAGCTGTTTTTT
>many|TRBV11-2|TRBD1|TRBJ2-7
CASSRGQGYEQYF
TGTGCCAGCAGCCGAGGACAGGGGTACGAGCAGTACTTC
>many|TRBV18|TRBD2|TRBJ2-1
CASSPPGLAGVGNEQFF
TGTGCCAGCTCACCACCGGGACTAGCGGGAGTGGGAAATGAGCAGTTCTTC
>few|TRBV11-2|TRBD2|TRBJ2-5
CASSRKEASGFQETQYF
TGTGCCAGCAGCCGGAAGGAGGCTAGCGGGTTCCAAGAGACCCAGTACTTC
>many|TRBV9|-|TRBJ2-1
CASSVQGGSYNEQFF
TGTGCCAGCAGCGTACAGGGGGGTTCCTACAATGAGCAGTTCTTC
>many|TRBV5-4|-|TRBJ1-2
CASSLAGSYGYTF
TGTGCCAGCAGCTTGGCTGGGAGCTATGGCTACACCTTC